Listed here is a single T cell receptor (beta chain). Antigen unknown. V lost 1 base and J lost 3, with 7 bases in between. This CDR3 comprises 13 residues. From germline, CDR1 is SGHTA and CDR2 FQGNSA. Data came from immunoSEQ multiplex PCR; TCRdb stores just in-frame clones and leaves some out. The sample yields 25,000 to 30,000 clones, roughly 80% seen once. The data are from a study of neoadjuvant nivolumab and ipilimumab in lung cancer. Study outcomes and limitations: Resected-tumor TCR richness correlated positively with pretherapy blood richness. TCR richness and clonality were higher in tumors than adjacent uninvolved lung.

This specimen was tumor tissue, taken after neoadjuvant nivolumab, alone or with ipilimumab, at or shortly before surgery. V and J are TRBV7-2 and TRBJ2-7; no firm D call. The TCR sequence derives from an adult with non-small cell lung cancer. Here the CDR3 reads CASSLEDRYEQYF. DNA of the CDR3: TGTGCCAGCAGCTTAGAGGACCGCTACGAGCAGTACTTC.